The sequence of this T cell receptor beta chain was determined in a study of human T cells and chemical hapten exposure. A few counts support this clonotype. Its specificity is unknown. The germline gives CDR1 SQVTM, CDR2 ANQGSEA. The CDR3 length is 15 residues. Trimming removed 6 bases at V and 3 bases at J, with 21 bases between. Study conclusions and caveats: No shift was seen in TCRs above 1 in 1000 frequency with DPC sensitization.

Time point denoted: healthy volunteer bleed at 6 weeks. The authors' total RNA extraction used unfractionated whole blood. In the library, unique molecular identifiers were attached to individual cDNA molecules. Original processing notes: 96,000 or so TCRs per sample was the median, with a range of about 23,224 to 750,000. TCRdb re-derived calls from the RACE reads in MiXCR, one entry per CDR3 protein. TCRdb, rather than the study authors, made the V and J calls. The sample includes 35,000 to 55,000 distinct CDR3 sequences, 3% to 4.5% seen only once; the top ten take roughly 5.9%. Sequenced sample: whole blood. The rearrangement links TRBV29-1 to TRBJ2-7; the D gene could be TRBD1 or TRBD2 (5 bases each). This sequence was found in a human donor in good health. Some clones in this sample may be carry-over from other donors' samples. The DNA for the CDR3 is TGCAGCGTCCAATGGGGGACCAAACCCATCTACGAGCAGTACTTC. This codes for CSVQWGTKPIYEQYF.